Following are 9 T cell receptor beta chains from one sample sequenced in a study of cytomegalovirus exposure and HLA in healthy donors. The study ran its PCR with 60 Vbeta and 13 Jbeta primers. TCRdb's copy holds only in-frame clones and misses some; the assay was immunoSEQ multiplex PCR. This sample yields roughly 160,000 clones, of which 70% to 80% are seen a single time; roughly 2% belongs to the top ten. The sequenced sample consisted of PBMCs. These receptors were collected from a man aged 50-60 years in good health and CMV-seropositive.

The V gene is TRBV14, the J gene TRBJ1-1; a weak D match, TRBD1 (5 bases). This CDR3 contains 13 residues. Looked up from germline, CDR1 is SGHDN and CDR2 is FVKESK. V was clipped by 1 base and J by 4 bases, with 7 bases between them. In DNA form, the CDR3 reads TGTGCCAGCAGCCAAGGACAGTTCACTGAAGCTTTCTTT. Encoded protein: CASSQGQFTEAFF.

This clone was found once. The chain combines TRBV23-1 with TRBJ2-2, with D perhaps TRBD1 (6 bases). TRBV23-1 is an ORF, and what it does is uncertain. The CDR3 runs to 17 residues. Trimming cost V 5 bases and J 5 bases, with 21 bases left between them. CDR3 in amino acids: CASSISDEGVKTGELFF. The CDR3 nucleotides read TGCGCCAGCAGTATATCTGACGAGGGGGTGAAAACCGGGGAGCTGTTTTTT.

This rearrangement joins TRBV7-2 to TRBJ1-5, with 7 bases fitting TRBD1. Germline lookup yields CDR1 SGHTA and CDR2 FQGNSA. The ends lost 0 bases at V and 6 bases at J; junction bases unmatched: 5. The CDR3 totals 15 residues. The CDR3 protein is CASSLARGLGQPQHF. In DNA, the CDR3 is TGTGCCAGCAGCTTAGCGAGGGGGCTGGGTCAGCCCCAGCATTTT.

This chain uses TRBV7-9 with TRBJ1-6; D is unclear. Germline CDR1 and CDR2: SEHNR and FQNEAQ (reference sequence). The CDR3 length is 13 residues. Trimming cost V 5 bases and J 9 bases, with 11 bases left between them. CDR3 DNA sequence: TGTGCCAGCAGCGCGGACTTTTCTTCACCCCTCCACTTT. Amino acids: CASSADFSSPLHF. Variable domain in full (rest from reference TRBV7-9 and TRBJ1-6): DTGVSQNPRHKITKRGQNVTFRCDPISEHNRLYWYRQTLGQGPEFLTYFQNEAQLEKSRLLSDRFSAERPKGSFSTLEIQRTEQGDSAMYLCASSADFSSPLHFGNGTRLTVT.

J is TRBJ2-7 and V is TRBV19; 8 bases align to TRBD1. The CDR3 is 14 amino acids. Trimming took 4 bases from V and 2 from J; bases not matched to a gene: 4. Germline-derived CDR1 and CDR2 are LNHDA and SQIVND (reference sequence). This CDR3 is CASSTGRGPYEQYF. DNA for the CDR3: TGTGCCAGTAGTACAGGCAGGGGGCCCTACGAGCAGTACTTC. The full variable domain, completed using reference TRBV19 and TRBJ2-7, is DGGITQSPKYLFRKEGQNVTLSCEQNLNHDAMYWYRQDPGQGLRLIYYSQIVNDFQKGDIAEGYSVSREKKESFPLTVTSAQKNPTAFYLCASSTGRGPYEQYFGPGTRLTVT.

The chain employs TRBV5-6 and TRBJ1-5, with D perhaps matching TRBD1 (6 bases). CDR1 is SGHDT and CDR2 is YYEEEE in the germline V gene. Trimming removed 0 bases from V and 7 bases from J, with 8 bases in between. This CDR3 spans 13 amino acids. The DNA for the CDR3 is TGTGCCAGCAGCTTGGCAGGGGTCCAGCCCCAGCATTTT. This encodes CASSLAGVQPQHF.

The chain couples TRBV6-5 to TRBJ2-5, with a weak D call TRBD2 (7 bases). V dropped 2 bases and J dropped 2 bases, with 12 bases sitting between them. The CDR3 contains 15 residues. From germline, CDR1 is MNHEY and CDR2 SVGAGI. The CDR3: CASSYGGGLQETQYF. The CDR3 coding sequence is TGTGCCAGCAGTTACGGGGGGGGCCTTCAAGAGACCCAGTACTTC.

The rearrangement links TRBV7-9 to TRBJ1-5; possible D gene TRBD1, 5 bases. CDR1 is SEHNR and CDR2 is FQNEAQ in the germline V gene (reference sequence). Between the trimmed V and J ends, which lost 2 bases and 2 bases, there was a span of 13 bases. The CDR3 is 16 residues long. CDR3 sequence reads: CASSLTGAGGNQPQHF. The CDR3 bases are TGTGCCAGCAGCTTAACTGGGGCTGGGGGCAATCAGCCCCAGCATTTT.

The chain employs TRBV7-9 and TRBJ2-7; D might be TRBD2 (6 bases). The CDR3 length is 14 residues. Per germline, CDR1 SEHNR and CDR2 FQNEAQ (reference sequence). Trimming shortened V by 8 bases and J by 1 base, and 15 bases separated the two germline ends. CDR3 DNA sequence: TGTGCCAGCCAGTCCGGGACTGGTTCCTACGAGCAGTACTTC. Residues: CASQSGTGSYEQYF.